This T cell receptor beta chain came from a study of CD8+CD57+ T cells in acquired aplastic anemia. TCR beta VDJ combinations and CDR3 sequences were profiled from genomic DNA. One entry per CDR3 protein, called by TCRdb with MiXCR from the reads. In the table there are around 430,000 distinct CDR3 sequences, around a third of which are singletons. This CDR3 has 13 amino acids. CDR1 SGHTA and CDR2 FQGTGA come from the germline V gene. Trimming left V 5 bases short and J 5 bases short, with 13 bases between. Patients chosen for sequencing had shown CD8+CD57+ cell expansion by flow cytometry. Blood came from patients not yet given any therapy. In this sample, this clonotype turned up many times.

The genes are TRBV7-3 and TRBJ2-7; D may match TRBD1 or TRBD2 (5 bases each). The source of this sequence is a human donor with aplastic anemia. Sequencing was carried out using sorted CD4+, CD8+, or CD8+CD57+ T cells (not recorded which) from PBMCs. The CDR3 protein is CASSNGARDEQYF. The DNA of the CDR3 is TGTGCCAGCAGCAACGGGGCTAGGGACGAGCAGTACTTC.